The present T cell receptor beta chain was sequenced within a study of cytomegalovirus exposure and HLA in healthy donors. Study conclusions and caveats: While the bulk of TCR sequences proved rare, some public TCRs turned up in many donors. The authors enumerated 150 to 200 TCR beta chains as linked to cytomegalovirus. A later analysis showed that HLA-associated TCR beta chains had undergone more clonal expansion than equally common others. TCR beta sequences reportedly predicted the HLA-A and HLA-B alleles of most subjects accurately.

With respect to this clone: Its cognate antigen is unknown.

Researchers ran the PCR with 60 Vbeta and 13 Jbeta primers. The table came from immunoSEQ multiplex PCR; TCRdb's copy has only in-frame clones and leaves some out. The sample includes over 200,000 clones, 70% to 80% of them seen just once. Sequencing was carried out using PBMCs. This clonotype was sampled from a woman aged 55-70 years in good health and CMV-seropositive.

CDR3 DNA sequence: TGTGCCAGCAGCTTAGGACTAGCTGACCTCAATGAGCAGTTCTTC. Protein: CASSLGLADLNEQFF. The chain recombines TRBV7-2 with TRBJ2-1, with 7 bases identical to TRBD2. The ends lost 1 base at V and 6 bases at J; junction bases unmatched: 6. Germline V gives CDR1 SGHTA, CDR2 FQGNSA. The CDR3 covers 15 residues.